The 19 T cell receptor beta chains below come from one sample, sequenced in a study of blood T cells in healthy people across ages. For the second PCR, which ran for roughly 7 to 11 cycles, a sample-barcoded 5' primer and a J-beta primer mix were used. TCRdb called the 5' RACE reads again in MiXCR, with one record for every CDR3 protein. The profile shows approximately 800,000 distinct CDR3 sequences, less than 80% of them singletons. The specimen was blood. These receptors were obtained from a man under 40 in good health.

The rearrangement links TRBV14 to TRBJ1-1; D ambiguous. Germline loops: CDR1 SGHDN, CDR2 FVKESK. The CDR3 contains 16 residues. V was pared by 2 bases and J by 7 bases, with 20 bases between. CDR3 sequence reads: CASSQFRSTWIGEAFF. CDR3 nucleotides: TGTGCCAGCAGCCAATTTCGATCGACTTGGATAGGTGAAGCTTTCTTT.

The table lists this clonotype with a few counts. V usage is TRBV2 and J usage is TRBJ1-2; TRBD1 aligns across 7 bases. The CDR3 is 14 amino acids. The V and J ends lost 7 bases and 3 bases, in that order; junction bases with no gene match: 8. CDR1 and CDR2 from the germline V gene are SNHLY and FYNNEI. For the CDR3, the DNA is TGTGCCAGCAATCCGACAGGGTTTCACTATGGCTACACCTTC. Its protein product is CASNPTGFHYGYTF.

CDR3 loop: CASSQDRGQPFYTF. CDR3 sequence (DNA): TGCGCCAGCAGCCAAGATAGGGGACAACCCTTCTACACCTTC. This sequence joins TRBV4-3 and TRBJ1-2; the D gene is possibly TRBD1 (6 bases). Trimming removed 0 bases at V and 10 bases at J, with 15 bases between. CDR3 length: 14 residues. Germline V gene data show CDR1 as LGHNA and CDR2 as YSLEER.

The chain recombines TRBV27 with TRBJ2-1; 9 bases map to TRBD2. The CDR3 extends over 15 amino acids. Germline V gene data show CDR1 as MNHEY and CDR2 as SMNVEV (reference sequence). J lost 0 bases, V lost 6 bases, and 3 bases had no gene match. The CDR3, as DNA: TGTGCCAGCAGCCGACTAGCGGCCTCCTACAATGAGCAGTTCTTC. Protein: CASSRLAASYNEQFF.

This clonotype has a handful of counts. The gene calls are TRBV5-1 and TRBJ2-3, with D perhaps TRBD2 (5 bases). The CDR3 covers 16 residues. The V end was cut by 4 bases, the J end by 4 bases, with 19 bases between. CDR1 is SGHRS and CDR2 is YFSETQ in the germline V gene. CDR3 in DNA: TGCGCCAGCAGCGAAGCACTAGGTCTCGGTCCAGATACGCAGTATTTT. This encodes CASSEALGLGPDTQYF.

CDR3 residues: CATSPVGRGTYEQYF. The CDR3 DNA follows: TGTGCCACCTCCCCGGTTGGGCGGGGGACCTACGAGCAGTACTTC. The chain has TRBV7-2 and TRBJ2-5, with 7 bases aligning to TRBD2. The tail of the sequence fits TRBJ2-7 better, so the J call may be wrong. Germline V gene lookup returns CDR1 SGHTA and CDR2 FQGNSA. The CDR3 has 15 residues.

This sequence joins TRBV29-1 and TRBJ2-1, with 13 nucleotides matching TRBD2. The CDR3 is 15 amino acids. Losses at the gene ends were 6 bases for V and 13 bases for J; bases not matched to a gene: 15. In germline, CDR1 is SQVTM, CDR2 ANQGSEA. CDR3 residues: CSVGTSGVGEETQFF. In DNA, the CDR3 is TGCAGCGTGGGGACTAGCGGGGTCGGAGAAGAGACCCAGTTCTTC.

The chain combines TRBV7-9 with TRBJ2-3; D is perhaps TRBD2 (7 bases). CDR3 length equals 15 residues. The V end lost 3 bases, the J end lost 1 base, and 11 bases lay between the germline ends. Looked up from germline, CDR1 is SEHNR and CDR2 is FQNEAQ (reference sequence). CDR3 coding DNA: TGTGCCAGCAGCTTTTTCGGGGGGCGCACAGATACGCAGTATTTT. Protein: CASSFFGGRTDTQYF.

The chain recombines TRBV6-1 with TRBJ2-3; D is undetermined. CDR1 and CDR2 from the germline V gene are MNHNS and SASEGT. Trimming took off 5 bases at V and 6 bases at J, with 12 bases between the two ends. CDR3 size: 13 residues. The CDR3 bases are TGTGCCAGCAGTTGGATCCATGGGGATACGCAGTATTTT. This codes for CASSWIHGDTQYF.

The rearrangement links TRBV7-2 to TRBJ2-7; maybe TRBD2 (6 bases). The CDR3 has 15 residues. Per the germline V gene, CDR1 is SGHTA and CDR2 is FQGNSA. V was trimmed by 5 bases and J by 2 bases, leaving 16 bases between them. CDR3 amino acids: CASSPLGWGAYEQYF. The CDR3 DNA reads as TGTGCCAGCAGCCCCTTGGGGTGGGGGGCCTACGAGCAGTACTTC.

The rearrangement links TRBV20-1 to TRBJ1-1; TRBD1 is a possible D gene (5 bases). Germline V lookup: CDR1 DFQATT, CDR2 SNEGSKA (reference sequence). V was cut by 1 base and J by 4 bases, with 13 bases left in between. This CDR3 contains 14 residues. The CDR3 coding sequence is TGCAGTGCTAGAGGGACCGGGGGTCGCACTGAAGCTTTCTTT. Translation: CSARGTGGRTEAFF.

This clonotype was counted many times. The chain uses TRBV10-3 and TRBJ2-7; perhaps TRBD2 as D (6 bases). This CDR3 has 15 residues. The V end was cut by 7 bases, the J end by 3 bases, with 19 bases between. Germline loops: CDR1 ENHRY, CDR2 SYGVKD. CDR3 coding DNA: TGTGCCATCAAGGAGGGACCCGCGATCGGCTACGAGCAGTACTTC. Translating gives CAIKEGPAIGYEQYF.

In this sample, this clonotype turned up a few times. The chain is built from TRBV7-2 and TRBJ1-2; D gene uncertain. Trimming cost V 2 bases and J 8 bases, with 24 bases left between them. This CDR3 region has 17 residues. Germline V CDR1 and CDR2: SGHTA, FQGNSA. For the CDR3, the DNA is TGTGCCAGCAGCTTACCGTTCCGGGTTTTCGAGGGAACCGGCTACACCTTC. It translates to CASSLPFRVFEGTGYTF.

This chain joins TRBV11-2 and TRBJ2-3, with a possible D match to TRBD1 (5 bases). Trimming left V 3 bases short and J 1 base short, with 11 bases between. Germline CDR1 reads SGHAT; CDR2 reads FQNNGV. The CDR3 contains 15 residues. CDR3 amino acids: CASSLGPSRTDTQYF. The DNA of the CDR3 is TGTGCCAGCAGCTTGGGGCCCTCCCGCACAGATACGCAGTATTTT.

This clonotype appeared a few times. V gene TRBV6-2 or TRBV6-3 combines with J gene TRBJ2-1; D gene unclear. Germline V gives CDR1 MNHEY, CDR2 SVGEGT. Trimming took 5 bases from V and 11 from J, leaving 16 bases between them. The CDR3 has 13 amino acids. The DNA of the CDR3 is TGTGCCAGCAGTGCCACCCAGTGGGGTCAGCAGTTCTTC. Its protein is CASSATQWGQQFF.

The CDR3, as DNA: TGCGCCAGCAGCCAAGAGGACGGGGGGTTCCCCTCTGGGGCCAACGTCCTGACTTTC. The encoded protein is CASSQEDGGFPSGANVLTF. The rearrangement joins TRBV4-3 to TRBJ2-6; 7 nucleotides line up with TRBD2. J lost 0 bases, V lost 0 bases, and 8 bases had no gene match. The length of the CDR3 is 19 residues. From germline, CDR1 is LGHNA and CDR2 YSLEER.

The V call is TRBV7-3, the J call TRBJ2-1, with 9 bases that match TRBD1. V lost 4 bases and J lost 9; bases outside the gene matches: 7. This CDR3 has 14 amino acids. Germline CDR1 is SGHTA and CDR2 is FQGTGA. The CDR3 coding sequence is TGTGCCAGCAGCTCGATGGGACAGGGAGGTGAGCAGTTCTTC. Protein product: CASSSMGQGGEQFF.

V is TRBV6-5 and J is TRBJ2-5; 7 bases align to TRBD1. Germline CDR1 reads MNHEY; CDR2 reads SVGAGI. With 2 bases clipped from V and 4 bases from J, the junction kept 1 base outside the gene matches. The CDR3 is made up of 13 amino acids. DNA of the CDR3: TGTGCCAGCAGTTACAACAGGGGAGAGACCCAGTACTTC. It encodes CASSYNRGETQYF.

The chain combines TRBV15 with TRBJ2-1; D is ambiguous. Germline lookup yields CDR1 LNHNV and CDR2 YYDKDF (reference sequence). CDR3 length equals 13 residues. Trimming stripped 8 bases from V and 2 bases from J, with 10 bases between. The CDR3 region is CATSGHPYNEQFF. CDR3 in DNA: TGTGCCACCTCTGGCCACCCCTACAATGAGCAGTTCTTC.